A single T cell receptor beta chain is shown here with its context. Antigen specificity is unknown. The ends were cut back, 6 bases at V and 6 bases at J, with 17 bases in the middle. Per the germline V gene, CDR1 is LGHNA and CDR2 is YNFKEQ. The CDR3 runs to 14 residues. Measured with immunoSEQ multiplex PCR; TCRdb has only the in-frame clones, and not every one. The profile shows about 110,000 clones, 70% to 85% of them singletons. This entry comes from a study of cytomegalovirus exposure and HLA in healthy donors. General study points: Listed as cytomegalovirus-associated were 170 or so TCR beta chains.

The receptor comes from a woman under 30 in good health and CMV-seronegative. Sequenced sample: PBMCs. The chain employs TRBV4-2 and TRBJ2-5; D is perhaps TRBD2 (5 bases). The CDR3 DNA reads TGTGCCAGCAGGGAACTAGAGTTCTCCCAGACCCAGTACTTC. It encodes CASRELEFSQTQYF.